This TCR beta chain emerged from a study of regulatory T cells in long-lasting Graves disease. In the study overall: Those with persistent Graves' disease had received antithyroid drugs for over 5 years with positive TSH receptor antibodies.

A word on this clonotype: Its antigen is not identified.

Study observations and caveats: Under persistent disease, TRBV28, TRBJ1-2 and TRBJ2-5 were used preferentially. Examination was confined to peripheral blood, excluding thyroid tissue.

The V gene's germline CDR1 is MGHRA and CDR2 YSYEKL. The CDR3 length is 13 residues. Trimming left V 5 bases short and J 5 bases short, with 12 bases between. Construction of the TCR beta libraries employed iRepertoire HTBI primers in conjunction with Arm-PCR of CDR3 regions. One entry per CDR3 protein results from TCRdb running MiXCR on the multiplex PCR reads. The sample holds approximately 500,000 distinct CDR3 sequences; about a fifth are singletons and the top ten take approximately 6.4%. Time point described: persistent/refractory GD, antithyroid drugs over 5 years with positive TRAb. Making the TCR library involved RNA that had been extracted from PBMCs.

V gene TRBV4-1 combines with J gene TRBJ2-5; D is uncertain. Specimen: peripheral blood mononuclear cells (PBMCs), collected when the disease was refractory, from a patient treated with antithyroid drugs. The clonotype comes from a female donor with Graves disease. Here the CDR3 reads CASSSTTWETQYF. CDR3 nucleotides: TGCGCCAGCAGCTCAACCACGTGGGAGACCCAGTACTTC.